This T cell receptor beta chain was recovered during a study of blood T cell repertoires in COVID-19. Study-wide background: COVID-19 samples collected from the United States, Italy and Spain covered acute and convalescent phases. Nucleic acid was either cDNA or gDNA, and it came from T cells, B-cell-depleted T cells, or PBMCs.

Trimming shortened V by 2 bases and J by 7 bases, and 12 bases separated the two germline ends. CDR1 and CDR2 from the germline V gene are MNHNS and SASEGT. CDR3 length equals 14 residues. In the study's own analysis: By means of reference gene primer amplification, nucleated cell counts were estimated. Libraries were prepared by immunoSEQ multiplex PCR; TCRdb keeps only in-frame clonotypes and omits some of them. Clone size and the V and J calls come from that table; the DNA yielded D and trimming. The repertoire holds some 97,000 clones, with 80% as singletons. The chain carries TRBV6-1 and TRBJ1-3; weak D call: TRBD1 (5 bases). This clonotype originated in a woman in her 70s with acute or convalescent COVID-19. Sequences were obtained from peripheral blood. In DNA form, the CDR3 reads TGTGCCAGCAGTGAACAGGGTATGAGGAACACCATATATTTT. Its protein product is CASSEQGMRNTIYF.